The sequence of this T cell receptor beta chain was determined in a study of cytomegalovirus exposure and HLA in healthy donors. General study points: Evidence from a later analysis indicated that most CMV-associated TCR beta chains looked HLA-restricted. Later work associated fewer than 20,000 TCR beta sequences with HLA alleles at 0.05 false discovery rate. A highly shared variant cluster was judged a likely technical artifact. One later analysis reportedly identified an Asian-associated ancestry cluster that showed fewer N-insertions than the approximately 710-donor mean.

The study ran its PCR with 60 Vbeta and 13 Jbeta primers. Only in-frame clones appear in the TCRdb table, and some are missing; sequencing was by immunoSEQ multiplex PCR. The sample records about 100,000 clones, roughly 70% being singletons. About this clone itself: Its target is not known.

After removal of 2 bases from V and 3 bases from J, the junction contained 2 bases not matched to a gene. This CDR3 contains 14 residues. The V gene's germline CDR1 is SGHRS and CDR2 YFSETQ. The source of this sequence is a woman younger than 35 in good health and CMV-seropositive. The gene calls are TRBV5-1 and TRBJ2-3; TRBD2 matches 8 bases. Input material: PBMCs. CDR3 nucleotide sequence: TGCGCCAGCAGCTTAGCGGGAGTAACAGATACGCAGTATTTT. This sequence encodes CASSLAGVTDTQYF. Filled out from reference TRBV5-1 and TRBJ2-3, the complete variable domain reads KAGVTQTPRYLIKTRGQQVTLSCSPISGHRSVSWYQQTPGQGLQFLFEYFSETQRNKGNFPGRFSGRQFSNSRSEMNVSTLELGDSALYLCASSLAGVTDTQYFGPGTRLTVL.